The 23 T cell receptor beta chains given below trace back to one sample, sequenced in a study of T-cell memory formation after mild COVID-19. TCRdb analysed the 5' RACE reads with MiXCR anew, one entry per CDR3 protein. The sample lists about 310,000 distinct CDR3 sequences; roughly a fifth were seen once. What was sequenced was PBMCs or a T cell subset sorted from them (not recorded which). These receptors were taken from a man in his late teens or twenties who had mild COVID-19 (a few samples of this study predate the infection). Cell type and time point are not known.

The V and J genes are TRBV9 and TRBJ2-6; a weak D match, TRBD1 (5 bases). The V and J ends lost 3 bases and 0 bases respectively, with 25 bases between them. The CDR3 loop spans 21 amino acids. CDR1 and CDR2 (germline): SGDLS, YYNGEE. CDR3 sequence reads: CASSAADPGWVKNSGANVLTF. As DNA, the CDR3 is TGTGCCAGCAGCGCCGCCGACCCAGGGTGGGTAAAAAACTCTGGGGCCAACGTCCTGACTTTC.

The chain is built from TRBV28 and TRBJ2-3, with a tentative D call TRBD2 (6 bases). This CDR3 has 13 residues. V lost 6 bases to trimming and J lost 5 bases, with 12 bases between them. CDR1 and CDR2 from the germline V gene are MDHEN and SYDVKM. The DNA of the CDR3 is TGTGCCAGCAGGGGGGGTCGGGGAGATACGCAGTATTTT. This sequence encodes CASRGGRGDTQYF.

With respect to this clonotype: At one of its ends the junction is not consistent with the germline gene, which may arise from a read error. The chain links TRBV4-1 to TRBJ1-5; possible D gene TRBD1, 5 bases. Germline V CDR1 and CDR2: MGHRA, YSYEKL. The CDR3 is 15 amino acids. The CDR3 DNA is TGCGCCAGGAGCCAAGGGGAGGAGACGGGGCAGCCCCAGCATTTT. Protein product: CARSQGEETGQPQHF.

This clonotype has ten or more counts. This rearrangement joins TRBV7-9 to TRBJ2-2; D uncertain. In germline, CDR1 is SEHNR, CDR2 FQNEAQ (reference sequence). Trimming cost V 3 bases and J 4 bases, with 6 bases left between them. This CDR3 has 13 residues. Here the CDR3 reads CASSFMGTGELFF. The CDR3 nucleotides read TGTGCCAGCAGCTTTATGGGCACCGGGGAGCTGTTTTTT. Full variable domain (missing parts from reference TRBV7-9 and TRBJ2-2): DTGVSQNPRHKITKRGQNVTFRCDPISEHNRLYWYRQTLGQGPEFLTYFQNEAQLEKSRLLSDRFSAERPKGSFSTLEIQRTEQGDSAMYLCASSFMGTGELFFGEGSRLTVL.

J is TRBJ1-5 and V is TRBV7-2; tentatively, D is TRBD1 (6 bases). Germline V gene data show CDR1 as SGHTA and CDR2 as FQGNSA. V was pared by 6 bases and J by 2 bases, with 14 bases between. This CDR3 has 15 residues. Here the CDR3 reads CASRPGAAGNQPQHF. The CDR3 DNA is TGTGCCAGCAGACCGGGGGCGGCGGGCAATCAGCCCCAGCATTTT. The full variable domain, its missing parts supplied by reference TRBV7-2 and TRBJ1-5, is GAGVSQSPSNKVTEKGKDVELRCDPISGHTALYWYRQSLGQGLEFLIYFQGNSAPDKSGLPSDRFSAERTGGSVSTLTIQRTQQEDSAVYLCASRPGAAGNQPQHFGDGTRLSIL.

The chain uses TRBV20-1 and TRBJ2-1; unclear D gene. Germline V CDR1 and CDR2: DFQATT, SNEGSKA (reference sequence). The CDR3 has 14 residues. The germline V and J ends were trimmed by 2 bases and 0 bases, with 8 bases remaining between them. This CDR3 reads CSARTHFSYNEQFF. The DNA of the CDR3 is TGCAGTGCTAGAACGCATTTCTCCTACAATGAGCAGTTCTTC.

This sequence joins TRBV6-5 and TRBJ2-1; tentative D call: TRBD2 (6 bases). The CDR3 totals 14 residues. Germline CDR1 MNHEY, CDR2 SVGAGI. Trimming took off 4 bases at V and 2 bases at J, with 9 bases between the two ends. The CDR3 is CASSLAATYNEQFF. CDR3 sequence (DNA): TGTGCCAGCAGTTTAGCGGCCACCTACAATGAGCAGTTCTTC.

This clonotype was found a few times. The J gene is TRBJ1-2, the V gene TRBV28; no definite D call. The V end was cut by 6 bases, the J end by 9 bases, with 14 bases between. Germline V gene lookup returns CDR1 MDHEN and CDR2 SYDVKM. The CDR3 sequence is 12 residues long. CDR3 bases: TGTGCCAGCAGCCTAGCAGCGGGTAGCTACACCTTC. This encodes CASSLAAGSYTF.

The genes are TRBV7-9 and TRBJ1-1; D not certain. This CDR3 region has 15 residues. Germline lookup yields CDR1 SEHNR and CDR2 FQNEAQ (reference sequence). The V end was cut by 2 bases, the J end by 0 bases, with 10 bases between. In nucleotides, the CDR3 is TGTGCCAGCAGCTTATCGTCCGTAATGAACACTGAAGCTTTCTTT. Encoded protein: CASSLSSVMNTEAFF.

The V call is TRBV2, the J call TRBJ2-5, with TRBD2 identical over 16 bases. Germline CDR1 and CDR2: SNHLY and FYNNEI. V was clipped by 6 bases and J by 0 bases; unmatched bases: 1. The CDR3 loop spans 16 amino acids. The CDR3 DNA sequence: TGTGCCAGCAGGGGACTAGCGGGGGGGTACCAAGAGACCCAGTACTTC. Translation: CASRGLAGGYQETQYF.

The genes are TRBV20-1 and TRBJ1-1; D call uncertain. Per the germline V gene, CDR1 is DFQATT and CDR2 is SNEGSKA (reference sequence). V dropped 3 bases and J dropped 1 base, with 9 bases sitting between them. The CDR3 runs 13 residues. The CDR3 is CSARGRRNTEAFF. The CDR3 nucleotides are TGCAGTGCTAGGGGTCGGCGGAACACTGAAGCTTTCTTT.

There are a few counts of this clonotype. The chain uses TRBV4-2 and TRBJ1-1; D unclear. The CDR3 has 14 amino acids. V was shortened by 0 bases and J by 0 bases, with 5 bases between the two germline ends. CDR1 LGHNA and CDR2 YNFKEQ come from the germline V gene. Written as DNA, the CDR3 is TGTGCCAGCAGCCAAGAGATTATGAACACTGAAGCTTTCTTT. Protein sequence: CASSQEIMNTEAFF.

The gene calls are TRBV7-8 and TRBJ1-1; tentatively, D is TRBD1 (6 bases). This CDR3 contains 12 residues. Germline V gives CDR1 SGHVS, CDR2 FQNEAQ. Deletions cut 8 bases from V and 5 bases from J, with 12 bases between. In DNA, the CDR3 is TGTGCCAGCGGAGGGGGATGGACTGAAGCTTTCTTT. Translating it yields CASGGGWTEAFF.

This chain links TRBV5-1 with TRBJ2-7, with TRBD2 identical over 11 bases. This CDR3 spans 16 amino acids. V lost 1 base and J lost 0; bases outside the gene matches: 3. Germline V gene sequence: CDR1 SGHRS, CDR2 YFSETQ. The CDR3 DNA is TGCGCCAGCAGCTTGACTAGCGGGGGAAGCTCCTACGAGCAGTACGTC. Encoded protein: CASSLTSGGSSYEQYV.

V usage is TRBV5-1 and J usage is TRBJ1-5, with D unclear. V was clipped by 3 bases and J by 0 bases, with 10 bases between them. The CDR3 is made up of 15 amino acids. The germline V gene encodes CDR1 SGHRS and CDR2 YFSETQ. Here the CDR3 reads CASSSVPGSNQPQHF. In DNA, the CDR3 is TGCGCCAGCAGCTCCGTTCCGGGTAGCAATCAGCCCCAGCATTTT. The full variable domain, rest sourced from reference TRBV5-1 and TRBJ1-5, is KAGVTQTPRYLIKTRGQQVTLSCSPISGHRSVSWYQQTPGQGLQFLFEYFSETQRNKGNFPGRFSGRQFSNSRSEMNVSTLELGDSALYLCASSSVPGSNQPQHFGDGTRLSIL.

The table lists this clonotype with a few counts. This chain uses TRBV20-1 with TRBJ2-1; the D gene is possibly TRBD1 (6 bases). Germline CDR1 reads DFQATT; CDR2 reads SNEGSKA (reference sequence). Trimming shortened V by 3 bases and J by 3 bases, and 18 bases separated the two germline ends. CDR3 length equals 16 residues. In DNA, the CDR3 is TGCAGTGCTAGTTCCCAGCTGGGGGCCCACTACAATGAGCAGTTCTTC. Protein: CSASSQLGAHYNEQFF.

The chain recombines TRBV6-1 with TRBJ2-7, with no clear D. The V gene's germline CDR1 is MNHNS and CDR2 SASEGT. The CDR3 spans 13 residues. V shed 6 bases and J shed 0 bases, with 9 bases lying between them. CDR3 nucleotide sequence: TGTGCCAGCAGGAGGTCGGCCTCCTACGAGCAGTACGTC. Translated: CASRRSASYEQYV.

The CDR3 DNA follows: TGCAGTGCTAGAAGGGGGCGCATTACAGATACGCAGTATTTT. Protein: CSARRGRITDTQYF. The V gene is TRBV20-1, the J gene TRBJ2-3, with TRBD1 matching over 7 bases. J was trimmed by 3 bases and V by 2 bases; bases with no gene match: 5. The CDR3 spans 14 residues. Germline CDR1 and CDR2: DFQATT and SNEGSKA (reference sequence).

The J gene is TRBJ2-2, the V gene TRBV6-6; tentative D call: TRBD2 (5 bases). The CDR3 has 17 residues. Per the germline V gene, CDR1 is MNHNY and CDR2 is SVGAGI (reference sequence). Trimming removed 11 bases from V and 1 base from J, with 23 bases in between. CDR3 bases: TGTGCCTCCGAGGGTGGCCCCGTAGTGAGGAACACCGGGGAGCTGTTTTTT. Translation: CASEGGPVVRNTGELFF.

The chain couples TRBV7-6 to TRBJ2-2, with 7 bases lining up with TRBD2. Germline V gene lookup returns CDR1 SGHVS and CDR2 FNYEAQ. The CDR3 runs to 14 residues. The ends lost 5 bases at V and 6 bases at J; junction bases unmatched: 6. This chain's CDR3 is CASSPWEGPGELFF. CDR3 DNA: TGTGCCAGCAGCCCCTGGGAGGGTCCCGGGGAGCTGTTTTTT. Drawing the rest from reference TRBV7-6 and TRBJ2-2, the complete variable domain is GAGVSQSPRYKVTKRGQDVALRCDPISGHVSLYWYRQALGQGPEFLTYFNYEAQQDKSGLPNDRFSAERPEGSISTLTIQRTEQRDSAMYRCASSPWEGPGELFFGEGSRLTVL.

This clonotype was seen only a few times. V gene TRBV6-1 combines with J gene TRBJ2-1, with TRBD1 as a possible D gene (6 bases). CDR3 length: 12 amino acids. Germline CDR1 and CDR2: MNHNS and SASEGT. V lost 6 bases, J lost 7 bases, and 10 bases lay in between. CDR3 bases: TGTGCCAGCAGATCTACAGGGAATGAGCAGTTCTTC. It is translated as CASRSTGNEQFF.

This clonotype was detected only a few times. The rearrangement joins TRBV2 to TRBJ2-1, with a tentative D call TRBD2 (7 bases). V was shortened by 8 bases and J by 0 bases, with 11 bases between the two germline ends. This CDR3 is built from 14 residues. Germline V lookup: CDR1 SNHLY, CDR2 FYNNEI. CDR3 DNA: TGTGCCAGCTTGGCGGGGGCCTCCTACAATGAGCAGTTCTTC. Translated, it gives CASLAGASYNEQFF. Using reference TRBV2 and TRBJ2-1 for the parts outside the CDR3, the full variable domain is EPEVTQTPSHQVTQMGQEVILRCVPISNHLYFYWYRQILGQKVEFLVSFYNNEISEKSEIFDDQFSVERPDGSNFTLKIRSTKLEDSAMYFCASLAGASYNEQFFGPGTRLTVL.

This clonotype was seen a few times. CDR3 DNA: TGTGCCAGCAGCCACCCGGACAGGGGATATAATTCACCCCTCCACTTT. The encoded protein is CASSHPDRGYNSPLHF. The chain employs TRBV7-2 and TRBJ1-6, with 9 nucleotides matching TRBD1. Trimming at V came to 5 bases and at J to 4 bases, leaving 6 bases not matched to a gene. Germline CDR1 and CDR2: SGHTA and FQGNSA. This CDR3 has 16 residues.